This T cell receptor (beta chain) was profiled in a study of blood T cell repertoires in COVID-19. The overall study: The study drew acute and convalescent COVID-19 samples from the United States, Italy and Spain. In each case, the material was cDNA or gDNA derived from T cells, B-cell-depleted T cells, or PBMCs.

V shed 0 bases and J shed 3 bases, with 6 bases lying between them. The CDR3 totals 13 residues. CDR1 is SGHNT, CDR2 YYREEE, per germline (reference sequence). Original methodology: Scientists estimated how many nucleated cells there were by amplifying reference gene primers. Sequencing used immunoSEQ multiplex PCR; TCRdb keeps in-frame clones, though not all of them. V, J and clone size are taken as reported in that table, and D and trimming were inferred from the DNA itself. The table includes around 31,000 clones, roughly nine tenths detected once. The TCR originated in a man aged 60 to 69 with acute or convalescent COVID-19. The sample consisted of peripheral blood. The chain carries TRBV5-4 and TRBJ2-5; D remains ambiguous. In DNA form, the CDR3 reads TGTGCCAGCAGCTTGGGCGGAGAAGAGACCCAGTACTTC. It codes for CASSLGGEETQYF.